Shown below are 27 T cell receptor beta chains from a single sample sequenced in a study of T-cell reconstitution after alpha-beta-depleted transplantation in children. During its preparation, the TCRbeta library received unique molecular identifiers. TCRdb recomputed calls from the PCR reads with MiXCR, one row per CDR3 protein. Among hundreds of thousands of distinct CDR3 sequences listed, 8% to 11% were seen once. The sequencing here drew on PBMCs from the stem cell graft donor, taken from the stem cell graft. The origin of the receptors is a human donor who donated a stem cell graft to a child with acute myeloid leukemia.

This clonotype has just a few counts. J is TRBJ2-1 and V is TRBV20-1, with TRBD1 matching over 9 bases. Per the germline V gene, CDR1 is DFQATT and CDR2 is SNEGSKA (reference sequence). V shed 3 bases, J shed 4 bases, and the junction held 4 bases outside the gene matches. This CDR3 is built from 14 residues. The CDR3 is CSARRGQGYNEQFF. The CDR3 region has the DNA TGCAGTGCTAGGAGGGGACAGGGTTACAATGAGCAGTTCTTC.

This clonotype was detected once. This chain joins TRBV20-1 and TRBJ2-1, with TRBD2 identical over 9 bases. The CDR3 consists of 16 residues. Trimming removed 5 bases from V and 0 bases from J; junction bases left unmatched: 8. Looked up from germline, CDR1 is DFQATT and CDR2 is SNEGSKA (reference sequence). The CDR3 DNA reads TGCAGTGCTCCTCTAGCGGGGAAGGGCTCCTACAATGAGCAGTTCTTC. It translates to CSAPLAGKGSYNEQFF.

This clonotype was observed many times. V usage is TRBV29-1 and J usage is TRBJ2-4; D is unresolved. This CDR3 spans 12 amino acids. V was cut by 8 bases and J by 2 bases, with 10 bases left in between. Germline loops: CDR1 SQVTM, CDR2 ANQGSEA. CDR3 sequence: CSYSITKNIQYF. The CDR3 coding sequence is TGCAGCTATTCTATTACCAAAAACATTCAGTACTTC.

The chain combines TRBV5-1 with TRBJ2-7, with TRBD2 identical over 14 bases. The J segment lost 3 bases and the V segment lost 3 bases, leaving 14 bases of the junction unmatched. This CDR3 is 19 amino acids long. The germline V gene has CDR1 SGHRS and CDR2 YFSETQ. The CDR3 reads CASSSRLAGGSRMYYEQYF. In DNA form, the CDR3 reads TGCGCCAGCAGCTCCAGACTAGCGGGAGGGTCGAGAATGTACTACGAGCAGTACTTC.

The V gene is TRBV20-1, the J gene TRBJ1-1; D is perhaps TRBD1 (6 bases). Trimming removed 2 bases from V and 5 bases from J, with 15 bases in between. CDR3 length equals 14 residues. Germline V gene sequence: CDR1 DFQATT, CDR2 SNEGSKA (reference sequence). The CDR3 region is CSARQQGGRTEAFF. The CDR3 bases are TGCAGTGCTAGACAACAGGGCGGGCGGACTGAAGCTTTCTTT.

This clonotype was recorded many times. J is TRBJ2-1 and V is TRBV27; 10 nucleotides agree with TRBD1. With 5 bases clipped from V and 7 bases from J, the junction kept 8 bases outside the gene matches. CDR1 is MNHEY, CDR2 SMNVEV, per germline (reference sequence). The CDR3 runs 15 residues. CDR3 in DNA: TGTGCCAGCAGTCAGCGACAGGGGGCGGAGAATGAGCAGTTCTTC. Translated: CASSQRQGAENEQFF.

The chain couples TRBV7-9 to TRBJ1-1; 10 positions match TRBD1. CDR1 is SEHNR, CDR2 FQNEAQ, per germline (reference sequence). This CDR3 comprises 14 residues. The trim removed 4 bases at V and 8 bases at J, leaving 7 bases unmatched. CDR3 region: CASSSTGQGVEAFF. CDR3 nucleotide sequence: TGTGCCAGCAGCTCGACCGGACAGGGGGTGGAAGCTTTCTTT.

This clonotype has at least ten counts. CDR3 amino acids: CSVVQGSDEQYF. The CDR3 DNA reads TGCAGCGTCGTACAGGGTAGCGACGAGCAGTACTTC. The chain uses TRBV29-1 and TRBJ2-7; D may be TRBD1 (6 bases). The CDR3 runs to 12 residues. Germline values: CDR1 SQVTM, CDR2 ANQGSEA. The ends were cut back, 6 bases at V and 5 bases at J, with 14 bases in the middle.

CDR3 protein: CAISERDRGDNEQFF. The DNA for the CDR3 is TGTGCCATCAGCGAGAGGGACAGGGGGGACAATGAGCAGTTCTTC. This rearrangement joins TRBV10-3 to TRBJ2-1, with TRBD1 matching over 11 bases. Trimming removed 6 bases from V and 5 bases from J; junction bases left unmatched: 6. The CDR3 sequence is 15 residues long. Germline V gene sequence: CDR1 ENHRY, CDR2 SYGVKD.

The sample holds a few counts of this clonotype. The V and J genes are TRBV12-3 or TRBV12-4 and TRBJ1-1; 9 nucleotides align to TRBD1. This CDR3 is built from 13 residues. J lost 4 bases, V lost 6 bases, and 3 bases had no gene match. The CDR3 reads CASRPQGATEAFF. The CDR3, as DNA: TGTGCCAGCAGACCACAGGGGGCCACTGAAGCTTTCTTT.

The V call is TRBV12-3 or TRBV12-4, the J call TRBJ1-6; weak D call: TRBD1 (5 bases). The CDR3 is 15 amino acids. V shed 5 bases and J shed 8 bases, with 16 bases lying between them. The CDR3 coding sequence is TGTGCCAGCAGTCCCCTCGACGGGGCCTATTCACCCCTCCACTTT. Translating gives CASSPLDGAYSPLHF.

Comments on this clonotype: One end of the junction is discordant with germline, which a read error may explain. The J gene is TRBJ2-7, the V gene TRBV27; the match to TRBD1 covers 12 bases. The CDR3 is 18 amino acids. Germline assignment: CDR1 MNHEY and CDR2 SMNVEV (reference sequence). DNA of the CDR3: TGTGCCAGCAGTTTATACCCCGGGACAGGGGGCGCGGTCTACAAGCAGTACTTC. As protein: CASSLYPGTGGAVYKQYF.

In its sample, this clonotype was seen a few times. J is TRBJ1-5 and V is TRBV3-1, with D unresolved. V lost 2 bases and J 0 bases, leaving 5 bases between the germline ends. The CDR3 extends over 14 amino acids. Germline V lookup: CDR1 LGHDT, CDR2 YNNKEL (reference sequence). The CDR3 DNA reads TGTGCCAGCAGCCAAACGAGTAGCAATCAGCCCCAGCATTTT. Translating it yields CASSQTSSNQPQHF.

There are a few counts of this clonotype. The rearrangement uses TRBV29-1 and TRBJ2-1; the match to TRBD2 covers 11 bases. Per the germline V gene, CDR1 is SQVTM and CDR2 is ANQGSEA. CDR3 length equals 15 residues. Trimming at V came to 6 bases and at J to 8 bases, leaving 12 bases not matched to a gene. This chain's CDR3 is CSVETSGMVADEQFF. For the CDR3, the DNA is TGCAGCGTGGAGACTAGCGGGATGGTCGCCGATGAGCAGTTCTTC.

This clonotype was counted a few times. This chain joins TRBV30 and TRBJ2-7; weak D call: TRBD1 (6 bases). Germline-derived CDR1 and CDR2 are GTSNPN and SVGIG (reference sequence). There are 15 residues in the CDR3. V lost 1 base and J 2 bases, leaving 15 bases between the germline ends. The CDR3 coding sequence is TGTGCCTGGAGTGCCTGGACAGCGAAGGCCTACGAGCAGTACTTC. Amino acids: CAWSAWTAKAYEQYF.

This clonotype was recorded at least ten times. This chain joins TRBV25-1 and TRBJ2-5; D possibly uses TRBD1 or TRBD2 (5 bases each). Germline values: CDR1 MGHDK, CDR2 SYGVNS. This CDR3 comprises 13 residues. Deletions cut 11 bases from V and 5 bases from J, with 18 bases between. The CDR3 coding sequence is TGTGCCGTCTCCCTAGCCTACAGGGAGACCCAGTACTTC. Residues: CAVSLAYRETQYF.

This clonotype was counted only a few times. V is TRBV20-1 and J is TRBJ2-7; D remains unclear. The V gene's germline CDR1 is DFQATT and CDR2 SNEGSKA (reference sequence). V dropped 0 bases and J dropped 6 bases, with 12 bases sitting between them. The CDR3 consists of 13 residues. The CDR3 reads CSARDLKRTEQYF. The CDR3, as DNA: TGCAGTGCTAGAGATCTAAAGAGGACCGAGCAGTACTTC.

This clonotype has more than one count but fewer than ten. The chain couples TRBV7-3 to TRBJ1-1, with TRBD1 matching 7 bases. The CDR3 runs to 12 residues. With V trimmed by 4 bases and J by 9 bases, 5 bases remained unmatched. Germline V gene data show CDR1 as SGHTA and CDR2 as FQGTGA. The CDR3 loop is CASSSPGQQAFF. The CDR3 DNA reads as TGTGCCAGCAGCTCGCCGGGACAGCAAGCTTTCTTT.

J is TRBJ2-7 and V is TRBV5-1, with TRBD1 matching 8 bases. The trim removed 3 bases at V and 3 bases at J, leaving 8 bases unmatched. CDR1 is SGHRS, CDR2 YFSETQ, per germline. The CDR3 extends over 15 amino acids. CDR3: CASSSSRDRNYEQYF. CDR3 bases: TGCGCCAGCAGCTCGAGCCGGGACAGGAACTACGAGCAGTACTTC. The full variable domain, rest sourced from reference TRBV5-1 and TRBJ2-7, is KAGVTQTPRYLIKTRGQQVTLSCSPISGHRSVSWYQQTPGQGLQFLFEYFSETQRNKGNFPGRFSGRQFSNSRSEMNVSTLELGDSALYLCASSSSRDRNYEQYFGPGTRLTVT.

In its sample, this clonotype was seen many times. The V gene is TRBV7-3, the J gene TRBJ2-3, with a weak D call TRBD2 (6 bases). This CDR3 is built from 14 residues. CDR1 SGHTA and CDR2 FQGTGA come from the germline V gene. Trimming removed 0 bases at V and 10 bases at J, with 14 bases between. CDR3 amino acids: CASSLTGLATPQYF. The CDR3 DNA sequence: TGTGCCAGCAGCTTAACGGGTCTAGCGACTCCGCAGTATTTT.

The rearrangement joins TRBV12-3 or TRBV12-4 to TRBJ1-1; unclear D gene. Trimming took off 2 bases at V and 5 bases at J, with 9 bases between the two ends. This CDR3 region has 13 residues. CDR3 sequence: CASSLYRRTEAFF. The CDR3 DNA reads as TGTGCCAGCAGTTTATATCGCAGGACTGAAGCTTTCTTT.

This clonotype was recorded at least ten times. The chain is built from TRBV11-2 and TRBJ2-7; a weak D match, TRBD2 (6 bases). CDR1 and CDR2 from the germline V gene are SGHAT and FQNNGV. The CDR3 spans 13 residues. V was trimmed by 2 bases and J by 6 bases, leaving 11 bases between them. DNA for the CDR3: TGTGCCAGCAGCTTACAACTAGCTGGCGAGCAGTACTTC. It is translated as CASSLQLAGEQYF.

This clonotype appeared many times. The V call is TRBV7-2, the J call TRBJ2-7, with D hard to call. CDR3 length: 10 amino acids. Germline V CDR1 and CDR2: SGHTA, FQGNSA. The germline V and J ends were trimmed by 8 bases and 2 bases, with 4 bases remaining between them. The CDR3 DNA sequence: TGTGCCAGCGGGACCTACGAGCAGTACTTC. Encoded protein: CASGTYEQYF. Full variable domain (rest looked up from reference TRBV7-2 and TRBJ2-7): GAGVSQSPSNKVTEKGKDVELRCDPISGHTALYWYRQSLGQGLEFLIYFQGNSAPDKSGLPSDRFSAERTGGSVSTLTIQRTQQEDSAVYLCASGTYEQYFGPGTRLTVT.

This clonotype was detected only a few times. The rearrangement links TRBV7-2 to TRBJ2-5; a weak D match, TRBD1 (5 bases). Looked up from germline, CDR1 is SGHTA and CDR2 is FQGNSA. This CDR3 spans 14 amino acids. With 0 bases removed from V and 5 bases from J, the gap between germline ends came to 10 bases. The CDR3 reads CASSLARQRETQYF. The CDR3 DNA reads TGTGCCAGCAGCTTAGCTCGACAGAGGGAGACCCAGTACTTC. The whole variable domain, remainder taken from reference TRBV7-2 and TRBJ2-5, is GAGVSQSPSNKVTEKGKDVELRCDPISGHTALYWYRQSLGQGLEFLIYFQGNSAPDKSGLPSDRFSAERTGGSVSTLTIQRTQQEDSAVYLCASSLARQRETQYFGPGTRLLVL.

The chain carries TRBV5-1 and TRBJ2-5; D not certain. Germline lookup yields CDR1 SGHRS and CDR2 YFSETQ. The CDR3 spans 13 residues. V was pared by 5 bases and J by 2 bases, with 10 bases between. CDR3 sequence: CASSRAEQETQYF. DNA of the CDR3: TGCGCCAGCAGTAGGGCAGAACAAGAGACCCAGTACTTC.

This clonotype was found a few times. The chain links TRBV5-1 to TRBJ2-7; 7 bases align to TRBD2. V lost 7 bases, J lost 2 bases, and 6 bases stayed unmatched. Germline values: CDR1 SGHRS, CDR2 YFSETQ. The CDR3 spans 13 residues. Written as DNA, the CDR3 is TGCGCCAGCGGGAGGGACGGACCCTACGAGCAGTACTTC. Amino acid sequence: CASGRDGPYEQYF.

This clonotype was seen repeatedly, ten times or more. The V gene is TRBV3-1, the J gene TRBJ2-3; D not resolved. CDR3 length: 14 residues. Trimming removed 4 bases at V and 0 bases at J, with 8 bases between. The germline V gene has CDR1 LGHDT and CDR2 YNNKEL (reference sequence). The CDR3 DNA sequence: TGTGCCAGCAGCCGCCAACGTAGCACAGATACGCAGTATTTT. Its protein is CASSRQRSTDTQYF.